These T cell receptor beta chains were read from a single sample in a study of memory CD4+ T cells and cytomegalovirus serostatus. Sequencing used immunoSEQ multiplex PCR; TCRdb keeps in-frame clones, though not all of them. Of 80,000 to 100,000 clones listed, around 80% were seen once; the top ten hold less than 4%. The sequenced material came from memory CD4+ T cells from blood. All receptors come from an adult in good health and CMV-seropositive. Each CDR3 is given with its conserved first and last residue. D genes are given only for firm matches. Clone sizes are given selectively: once, few, many, or a class where the clone is expanded.

d_call: NA; v_call: TRBV28; j_call: TRBJ1-2; clone_size: NA; cdr3_aa: CASSFGGQLNGYTF; cdr3_nt: TGTGCCAGCAGTTTTGGAGGACAGCTTAATGGCTACACCTTC
d_call: NA; v_call: TRBV6-1; j_call: TRBJ2-3; clone_size: NA; cdr3_aa: CASSERADTQYF; cdr3_nt: TGTGCCAGCAGTGAACGAGCAGATACGCAGTATTTT
d_call: NA; v_call: TRBV2; j_call: TRBJ1-2; clone_size: few; cdr3_aa: CASILQGGDYGYTF; cdr3_nt: TGTGCCAGCATTTTACAGGGAGGTGACTATGGCTACACCTTC
d_call: TRBD1; v_call: TRBV5-4; j_call: TRBJ2-2; clone_size: once; cdr3_aa: CASSLGQGNTGELFF; cdr3_nt: TGTGCCAGCAGCTTGGGACAGGGTAACACCGGGGAGCTGTTTTTT
d_call: TRBD2; v_call: TRBV7-2; j_call: TRBJ2-7; clone_size: NA; cdr3_aa: CASSRGAGGPSSYEQYF; cdr3_nt: TGTGCCAGCAGCCGAGGGGCGGGAGGGCCAAGCTCCTACGAGCAGTACTTC
d_call: TRBD1; v_call: TRBV5-1; j_call: TRBJ2-1; clone_size: NA; cdr3_aa: CASSLEGQGEQFF; cdr3_nt: TGCGCCAGCAGCTTAGAAGGACAGGGAGAGCAGTTCTTC
d_call: TRBD1; v_call: TRBV10-3; j_call: TRBJ1-5; clone_size: NA; cdr3_aa: CAIRQGENQPQHF; cdr3_nt: TGTGCCATCCGACAGGGTGAGAATCAGCCCCAGCATTTT
d_call: NA; v_call: TRBV27; j_call: TRBJ1-5; clone_size: NA; cdr3_aa: CASSSLRGGQVNQPQHF; cdr3_nt: TGTGCCAGCAGTTCCCTCCGTGGGGGACAAGTAAATCAGCCCCAGCATTTT
d_call: TRBD2; v_call: TRBV7-9; j_call: TRBJ2-5; clone_size: NA; cdr3_aa: CASSGGNQETQYF; cdr3_nt: TGTGCCAGCTCGGGGGGTAACCAAGAGACCCAGTACTTC
d_call: NA; v_call: TRBV11-3; j_call: TRBJ1-1; clone_size: NA; cdr3_aa: CASSLREGDTEAFF; cdr3_nt: TGTGCCAGCAGCTTAAGGGAGGGGGACACTGAAGCTTTCTTT
d_call: NA; v_call: TRBV7-2; j_call: TRBJ2-7; clone_size: NA; cdr3_aa: CASSLQSSYSYEQYF; cdr3_nt: TGTGCCAGCAGCTTACAGTCGTCATATTCCTACGAGCAGTACTTC
d_call: TRBD1; v_call: TRBV28; j_call: TRBJ1-4; clone_size: few; cdr3_aa: CASSRDRATNEKLFF; cdr3_nt: TGTGCCAGCAGTAGGGACAGGGCAACTAATGAAAAACTGTTTTTT
d_call: TRBD2; v_call: TRBV6-4; j_call: TRBJ2-1; clone_size: NA; cdr3_aa: CASSVMPKGLAGGNEQFF; cdr3_nt: TGTGCCAGCAGTGTCATGCCGAAGGGACTAGCGGGGGGAAATGAGCAGTTCTTC
d_call: NA; v_call: TRBV5-6; j_call: TRBJ2-3; clone_size: NA; cdr3_aa: CASSVRAGAVDTQYF; cdr3_nt: TGTGCCAGCAGCGTTAGGGCAGGGGCAGTGGATACGCAGTATTTT
d_call: NA; v_call: TRBV28; j_call: TRBJ1-5; clone_size: NA; cdr3_aa: CASSLGLKPQHF; cdr3_nt: TGTGCCAGCAGTTTGGGACTAAAGCCCCAGCATTTT
d_call: TRBD1; v_call: TRBV5-1; j_call: TRBJ2-1; clone_size: few; cdr3_aa: CASSQQGGSYNEQFF; cdr3_nt: TGCGCCAGCAGCCAACAGGGGGGATCCTACAATGAGCAGTTCTTC
d_call: NA; v_call: TRBV5-4; j_call: TRBJ2-3; clone_size: NA; cdr3_aa: CASSLAGSTDTQYF; cdr3_nt: TGTGCCAGCAGCTTAGCGGGTAGCACAGATACGCAGTATTTT
d_call: TRBD2; v_call: TRBV5-4; j_call: TRBJ2-7; clone_size: NA; cdr3_aa: CASSLPTGGPYEQYF; cdr3_nt: TGTGCCAGCAGCTTGCCCACGGGAGGGCCTTACGAGCAGTACTTC